A single sample gave rise to the 21 T cell receptor beta chains below, sequenced in a study of Ad26.COV2.S vaccination and SARS-CoV-2 variants. Sequencing was performed with immunoSEQ multiplex PCR; in TCRdb, only in-frame clones are kept and a portion is missing. The sample holds some 350,000 clones, around 84% seen once. Treatment given: some 19 received Ad26.COV2.S at low or high dose, single or two shots; roughly five received placebo; per-sample allocation not given. Day 63 following the first vaccine or placebo injection was when the samples were taken. The sequencing used peripheral blood, collected in a trial of Ad26.COV2.S vaccine versus placebo. The receptors were gathered from a person aged 18-65 years who received the Ad26.COV2.S COVID-19 vaccine or a placebo.

The genes are TRBV10-1 and TRBJ2-1; D uncertain. This CDR3 comprises 13 residues. CDR1 WNHNN and CDR2 SYGVQD come from the germline V gene (reference sequence). The V end was cut by 3 bases, the J end by 8 bases, with 11 bases between. The CDR3 DNA sequence: TGCGCCAGCAGTGAAATAGGTACAGATGAGCAGTTCTTC. Its translation: CASSEIGTDEQFF.

This chain connects TRBV10-3 to TRBJ1-3; no clear D. This CDR3 is built from 16 residues. Per germline, CDR1 ENHRY and CDR2 SYGVKD. The V end was cut by 0 bases, the J end by 0 bases, with 9 bases between. CDR3 in DNA: TGTGCCATCAGTGAGTCCCCTCTAAACTCTGGAAACACCATATATTTT. Translated: CAISESPLNSGNTIYF.

This chain connects TRBV9 to TRBJ2-3, with 8 bases identical to TRBD1. The CDR3 has 15 amino acids. After removal of 2 bases from V and 3 bases from J, the junction contained 5 bases not matched to a gene. Germline V gene sequence: CDR1 SGDLS, CDR2 YYNGEE. As DNA, the CDR3 is TGTGCCAGCAGCGTCCAGGGGGCAGGAACAGATACGCAGTATTTT. This codes for CASSVQGAGTDTQYF. Supplemented by reference TRBV9 and TRBJ2-3, the full variable domain reads DSGVTQTPKHLITATGQRVTLRCSPRSGDLSVYWYQQSLDQGLQFLIQYYNGEERAKGNILERFSAQQFPDLHSELNLSSLELGDSALYFCASSVQGAGTDTQYFGPGTRLTVL.

The gene calls are TRBV6-6 and TRBJ2-7; 7 bases are a match to TRBD2. The CDR3 is 15 residues long. Losses at the gene ends were 7 bases for V and 4 bases for J; bases not matched to a gene: 13. Germline CDR1 is MNHNY and CDR2 is SVGAGI (reference sequence). The CDR3 sequence is CASTLKEGGPYEQYF. The CDR3 DNA is TGTGCCAGCACCCTCAAAGAGGGAGGGCCTTACGAGCAGTACTTC.

V and J are TRBV18 and TRBJ2-1; 8 nucleotides line up with TRBD1. Germline assignment: CDR1 KGHSH and CDR2 LQKENI. The CDR3 loop spans 16 amino acids. J lost 4 bases, V lost 0 bases, and 5 bases had no gene match. Written as DNA, the CDR3 is TGTGCCAGCTCACCACCGCAGGGGGCGGGTTACAATGAGCAGTTCTTC. This codes for CASSPPQGAGYNEQFF.

This clone has just a few counts. The chain links TRBV3-1 (or the pseudogene TRBV3-2) to TRBJ2-7, with D possibly matching TRBD1 (6 bases). Germline CDR1 LGHDT, CDR2 YNNKEL (reference sequence). This CDR3 region has 16 residues. Trimming left V 1 base short and J 2 bases short, with 15 bases between. CDR3 DNA sequence: TGTGCCAGCAGCCAAGCACAGGGCCCATCCCCCTACGAGCAGTACTTC. Its protein product is CASSQAQGPSPYEQYF.

V gene TRBV11-2 combines with J gene TRBJ1-4, with D possibly being TRBD1 (5 bases). The V end lost 1 base, the J end lost 4 bases, and 10 bases lay between the germline ends. The CDR3 sequence is 15 residues long. The germline CDR1 and CDR2 sequences are SGHAT and FQNNGV. The CDR3 DNA sequence: TGTGCCAGCAGCTTAGTTCGGGGACTTAATGAAAAACTGTTTTTT. This gives the protein CASSLVRGLNEKLFF.

This chain links TRBV11-2 with TRBJ2-5; D call uncertain. This CDR3 is 12 amino acids long. The ends were cut back, 2 bases at V and 5 bases at J, with 6 bases in the middle. In germline, CDR1 is SGHAT, CDR2 FQNNGV. CDR3 sequence reads: CASSLLQETQYF. In DNA form, the CDR3 reads TGTGCCAGCAGCTTACTTCAGGAGACCCAGTACTTC.

J is TRBJ2-3 and V is TRBV18; the D is unclear. Deletions cut 5 bases from V and 0 bases from J, with 9 bases between. The CDR3 consists of 14 residues. CDR1 and CDR2 from the germline V gene are KGHSH and LQKENI. The CDR3 bases are TGTGCCAGCTCAAGCACCACTAGCACAGATACGCAGTATTTT. Its translation is CASSSTTSTDTQYF.

The chain employs TRBV9 and TRBJ2-7; D remains unclear. Germline values: CDR1 SGDLS, CDR2 YYNGEE. The V and J ends lost 0 bases and 6 bases respectively, with 10 bases between them. There are 13 residues in the CDR3. This CDR3 reads CASSVGAEAEQYF. The CDR3 DNA sequence: TGTGCCAGCAGCGTAGGCGCAGAGGCCGAGCAGTACTTC. Variable domain in full (rest from reference TRBV9 and TRBJ2-7): DSGVTQTPKHLITATGQRVTLRCSPRSGDLSVYWYQQSLDQGLQFLIQYYNGEERAKGNILERFSAQQFPDLHSELNLSSLELGDSALYFCASSVGAEAEQYFGPGTRLTVT.

The chain has TRBV7-9 and TRBJ2-3; D gene uncertain. Germline V CDR1 and CDR2: SEHNR, FQNEAQ (reference sequence). The CDR3 covers 15 residues. Trimming removed 5 bases from V and 0 bases from J, with 12 bases in between. The DNA for the CDR3 is TGTGCCAGCAGCCCGCACGTCAAAAGCACAGATACGCAGTATTTT. It specifies CASSPHVKSTDTQYF.

The J gene is TRBJ2-4, the V gene TRBV24-1; 7 nucleotides align to TRBD1. Germline CDR1 is KGHDR and CDR2 is SFDVKD. The junction had 8 bases not matched to a gene; V was cut back by 2 bases and J by 8 bases. The CDR3 is 15 residues long. The CDR3 bases are TGTGCCACCAGTGATTCCCACAGGGGTGGAGACATTCAGTACTTC. Residues: CATSDSHRGGDIQYF.

The V gene is TRBV6-1, the J gene TRBJ1-6; maybe TRBD1 (5 bases). V lost 3 bases and J lost 0, with 15 bases in between. The CDR3 totals 18 residues. The germline CDR1 and CDR2 sequences are MNHNS and SASEGT. CDR3 protein: CASSERSDIGSYNSPLHF. DNA of the CDR3: TGTGCCAGCAGTGAGCGGTCGGACATAGGCTCCTATAATTCACCCCTCCACTTT.

The rearrangement links TRBV30 to TRBJ2-2; D unresolved. V lost 3 bases to trimming and J lost 5 bases, with 10 bases between them. The CDR3 length is 13 residues. Germline V gene data show CDR1 as GTSNPN and CDR2 as SVGIG (reference sequence). This CDR3 reads CAWSWVVTGELFF. The CDR3, as DNA: TGTGCCTGGAGCTGGGTCGTAACCGGGGAGCTGTTTTTT.

The chain is built from TRBV7-9 and TRBJ2-7, with 7 nucleotides matching TRBD2. This CDR3 contains 15 residues. Looked up from germline, CDR1 is SEHNR and CDR2 is FQNEAQ (reference sequence). J gave up 2 bases and V 5 bases, and 9 bases lay outside the gene matches. CDR3 region: CASSHSGEGPYEQYF. The CDR3 DNA follows: TGTGCCAGCAGCCACTCCGGGGAGGGTCCCTACGAGCAGTACTTC. Full variable domain (outside the CDR3, taken from reference TRBV7-9 and TRBJ2-7): DTGVSQNPRHKITKRGQNVTFRCDPISEHNRLYWYRQTLGQGPEFLTYFQNEAQLEKSRLLSDRFSAERPKGSFSTLEIQRTEQGDSAMYLCASSHSGEGPYEQYFGPGTRLTVT.

This clone showed up just once. The gene calls are TRBV10-1 and TRBJ1-5; D gene unclear. Trimming left V 6 bases short and J 7 bases short, with 16 bases between. The CDR3 runs to 14 residues. Germline V gives CDR1 WNHNN, CDR2 SYGVQD (reference sequence). CDR3 residues: CASSPGGVSQPQHF. In DNA form, the CDR3 reads TGCGCCAGCAGCCCCGGCGGGGTATCGCAGCCCCAGCATTTT.

The chain uses TRBV11-2 and TRBJ2-1; tentatively, D is TRBD1 or TRBD2 (5 bases each). V gave up 5 bases and J gave up 10 bases, with 15 bases separating them. Per germline, CDR1 SGHAT and CDR2 FQNNGV. The CDR3 is 13 residues long. The CDR3, as DNA: TGTGCCAGCAGCCCCTCGGGGACGGGGGAGCAGTTCTTC. Translated: CASSPSGTGEQFF.

Many counts were recorded for this clone. V gene TRBV12-3 or TRBV12-4 combines with J gene TRBJ2-7; D ambiguous. CDR3 length equals 12 residues. V lost 4 bases and J lost 6, with 10 bases in between. CDR3 sequence (DNA): TGTGCCAGCAGTTCCTACGATGGCGAGCAGTACTTC. Amino acids: CASSSYDGEQYF.

The chain carries TRBV5-1 and TRBJ2-7, with TRBD1 as a possible D gene (6 bases). CDR1 SGHRS and CDR2 YFSETQ come from the germline V gene. The CDR3 extends over 15 amino acids. Trimming removed 3 bases at V and 3 bases at J, with 16 bases between. CDR3 sequence: CASSSPGTNFYEQYF. In nucleotides, the CDR3 is TGCGCCAGCAGCTCGCCCGGGACAAACTTCTACGAGCAGTACTTC.

This clone was recorded only once. The chain links TRBV7-2 to TRBJ1-2; 10 bases fit TRBD1. The CDR3 spans 16 residues. Trimming removed 1 base from V and 1 base from J; junction bases left unmatched: 3. The V gene's germline CDR1 is SGHTA and CDR2 FQGNSA. The CDR3 loop reads CASSLGGQGVNYGYTF. CDR3 nucleotide sequence: TGTGCCAGCAGCTTAGGTGGACAGGGGGTTAACTATGGCTACACCTTC. The full variable domain, completed using reference TRBV7-2 and TRBJ1-2, is GAGVSQSPSNKVTEKGKDVELRCDPISGHTALYWYRQSLGQGLEFLIYFQGNSAPDKSGLPSDRFSAERTGGSVSTLTIQRTQQEDSAVYLCASSLGGQGVNYGYTFGSGTRLTVV.

As to this clone: Germline and junction disagree at one end, which may indicate a read error. The rearrangement links TRBV18 to TRBJ2-1; 8 positions match TRBD1. CDR1 KGHSH and CDR2 LQKENI come from the germline V gene. The CDR3 extends over 17 amino acids. In nucleotides, the CDR3 is TGTGCCAGCTCGCCCCGCCCCCTCCGAGGGCTAGACAGGGGTCTGATCTTC. Its protein product is CASSPRPLRGLDRGLIF. Using reference TRBV18 and TRBJ2-1 for the parts outside the CDR3, the full variable domain is NAGVMQNPRHLVRRRGQEARLRCSPMKGHSHVYWYRQLPEEGLKFMVYLQKENIIDESGMPKERFSAEFPKEGPSILRIQQVVRGDSAAYFCASSPRPLRGLDRGLIFGPGTRLTVL.